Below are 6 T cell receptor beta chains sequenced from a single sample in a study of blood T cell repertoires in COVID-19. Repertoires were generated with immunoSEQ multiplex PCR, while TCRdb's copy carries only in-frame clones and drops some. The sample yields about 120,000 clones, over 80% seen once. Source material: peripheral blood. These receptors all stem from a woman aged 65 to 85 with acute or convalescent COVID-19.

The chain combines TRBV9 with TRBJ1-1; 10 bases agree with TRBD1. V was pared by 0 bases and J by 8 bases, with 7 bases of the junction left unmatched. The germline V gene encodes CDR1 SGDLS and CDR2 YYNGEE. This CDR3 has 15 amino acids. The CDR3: CASSVEGQGLTEAFF. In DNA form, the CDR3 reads TGTGCCAGCAGCGTAGAGGGACAGGGGCTTACCGAAGCTTTCTTT. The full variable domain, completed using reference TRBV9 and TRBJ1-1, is DSGVTQTPKHLITATGQRVTLRCSPRSGDLSVYWYQQSLDQGLQFLIQYYNGEERAKGNILERFSAQQFPDLHSELNLSSLELGDSALYFCASSVEGQGLTEAFFGQGTRLTVV.

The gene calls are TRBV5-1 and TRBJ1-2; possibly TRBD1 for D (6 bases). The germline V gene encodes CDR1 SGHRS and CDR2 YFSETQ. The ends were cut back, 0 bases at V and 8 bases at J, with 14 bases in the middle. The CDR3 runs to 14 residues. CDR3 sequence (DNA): TGCGCCAGCAGCTTGGATCGGGGGGCGAAAGGCTACACCTTC. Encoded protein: CASSLDRGAKGYTF.

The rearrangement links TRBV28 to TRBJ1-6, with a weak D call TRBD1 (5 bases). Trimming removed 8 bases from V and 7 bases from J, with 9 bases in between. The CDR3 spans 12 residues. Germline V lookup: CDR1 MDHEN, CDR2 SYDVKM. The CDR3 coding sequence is TGTGCCAGCGGTTCAGGGAATTCACCCCTCCACTTT. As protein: CASGSGNSPLHF.

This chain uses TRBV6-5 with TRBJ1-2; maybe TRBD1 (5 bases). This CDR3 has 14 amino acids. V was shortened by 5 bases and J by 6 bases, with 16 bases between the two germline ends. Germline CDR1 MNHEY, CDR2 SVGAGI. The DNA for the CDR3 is TGTGCCAGCAGTACCCAGGGCGGGATCGATGGCTACACCTTC. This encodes CASSTQGGIDGYTF.

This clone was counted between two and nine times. CDR3 region: CASSGAGGWGYTF. The CDR3 nucleotides are TGTGCCAGCAGCGGGGCAGGGGGCTGGGGCTACACCTTC. The chain links TRBV9 to TRBJ1-2, with 8 nucleotides matching TRBD1. The CDR3 loop spans 13 amino acids. The trim removed 3 bases at V and 8 bases at J, leaving 6 bases unmatched. The V gene's germline CDR1 is SGDLS and CDR2 YYNGEE.

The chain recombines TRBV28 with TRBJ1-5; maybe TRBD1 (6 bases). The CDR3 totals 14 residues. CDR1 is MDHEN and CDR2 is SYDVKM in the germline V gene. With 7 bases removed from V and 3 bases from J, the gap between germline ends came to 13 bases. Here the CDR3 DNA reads TGTGCCAGCATCCGGGGGGCCTACAATCAGCCCCAGCATTTT. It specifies CASIRGAYNQPQHF.